This T cell receptor (beta chain) was observed in a study of beta chain features in type 1 diabetes. Points from the study as a whole: For Type 1 diabetes patients, all four CD4+ subsets carried TCRB CDR3s that were moderately but significantly shorter.

The study reverse transcribed the entire isolated RNA, so it sequenced expressed TCRB transcripts. Only in-frame clones appear in the TCRdb table, and some are missing; sequencing was by immunoSEQ multiplex PCR. The profile shows some 270,000 clones, roughly a tenth of them singletons. For this clone: Its matching antigen is unknown.

Germline CDR1 and CDR2: SGHVS and FQNEAQ. Between the trimmed V and J ends, which lost 5 bases and 5 bases, there was a span of 19 bases. The CDR3 has 15 residues. The receptor was derived from a man between 25 and 39 years old with type 1 diabetes. The chain has TRBV7-8 and TRBJ2-7; weak D call: TRBD1 (7 bases). Sequencing was carried out using naive CD4+ T cells from blood. The CDR3 reads CASSARGGGGDEQYF. CDR3 sequence (DNA): TGTGCCAGCAGCGCCCGCGGAGGAGGGGGCGACGAGCAGTACTTC.